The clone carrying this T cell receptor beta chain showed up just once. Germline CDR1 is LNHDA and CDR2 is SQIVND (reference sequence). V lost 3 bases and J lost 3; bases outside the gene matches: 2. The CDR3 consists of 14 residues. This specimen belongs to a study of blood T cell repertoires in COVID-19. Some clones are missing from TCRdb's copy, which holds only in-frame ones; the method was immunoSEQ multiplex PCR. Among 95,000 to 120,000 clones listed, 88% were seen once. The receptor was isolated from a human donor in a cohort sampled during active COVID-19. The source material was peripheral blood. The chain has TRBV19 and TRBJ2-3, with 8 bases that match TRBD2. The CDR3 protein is CASSIGGGTDTQYF. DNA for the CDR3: TGTGCCAGTAGTATCGGGGGGGGTACAGATACGCAGTATTTT.